This TCR beta chain derives from a study of blood T cell repertoires in COVID-19. Study as a whole: Samples came from the United States, Italy and Spain, spanning acute and convalescent COVID-19. Nucleic acid was either cDNA or gDNA, and it came from T cells, B-cell-depleted T cells, or PBMCs.

This table comes from immunoSEQ multiplex PCR, and its TCRdb copy is limited to in-frame clones, with some not included. The profile shows 60,000 to 85,000 clones, about 80% of them singletons. Sequencing was performed on peripheral blood. This TCR was recovered from a man older than 75 with acute or convalescent COVID-19.

In nucleotides, the CDR3 is TGCGCCAGCAGCGACCTCCCGGAGGGTCAACAGTTCTTC. Translated, it gives CASSDLPEGQQFF. The chain employs TRBV10-1 and TRBJ2-1; possible D gene TRBD2, 6 bases. This CDR3 comprises 13 residues. V gave up 6 bases and J gave up 13 bases, with 19 bases separating them. From germline, CDR1 is WNHNN and CDR2 SYGVQD (reference sequence).